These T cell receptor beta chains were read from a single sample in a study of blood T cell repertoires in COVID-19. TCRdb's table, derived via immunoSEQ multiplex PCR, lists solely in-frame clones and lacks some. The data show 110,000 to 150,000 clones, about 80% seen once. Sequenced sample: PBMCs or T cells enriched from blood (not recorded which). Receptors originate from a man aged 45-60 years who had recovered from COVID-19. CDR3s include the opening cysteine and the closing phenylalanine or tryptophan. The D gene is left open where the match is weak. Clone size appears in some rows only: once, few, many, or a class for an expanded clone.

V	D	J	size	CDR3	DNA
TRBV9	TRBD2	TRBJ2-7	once	CASSVAGGNYEQYF	TGTGCCAGCAGCGTCGCGGGGGGAAACTACGAGCAGTACTTC
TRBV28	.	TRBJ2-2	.	CASTLTGELFF	TGTGCCAGCACCTTAACCGGGGAGCTGTTTTTT
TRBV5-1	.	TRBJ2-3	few	CASSLDSGRTDTQYF	TGCGCCAGCAGCTTGGATTCTGGGAGGACAGATACGCAGTATTTT
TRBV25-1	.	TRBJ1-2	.	CASSVPGSNYGYTF	TGTGCCAGCAGTGTTCCGGGATCTAATTATGGCTACACCTTC
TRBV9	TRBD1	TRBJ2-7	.	CASSVGGQGHEQYF	TGTGCCAGCAGCGTAGGGGGACAGGGCCACGAGCAGTACTTC
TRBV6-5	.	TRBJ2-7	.	CASSNFRGEQYF	TGTGCCAGCAGTAACTTCCGGGGCGAGCAGTACTTC
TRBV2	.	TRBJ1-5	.	CASRDQGYSNQPQHF	TGTGCCAGCAGAGACCAGGGGTATAGCAATCAGCCCCAGCATTTT
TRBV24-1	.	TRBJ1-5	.	CATSGRDRPQHF	TGTGCCACCAGCGGCAGGGATAGGCCCCAGCATTTT
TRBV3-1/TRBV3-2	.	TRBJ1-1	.	CASILFYRTVNTEAFF	TGTGCCAGCATCCTCTTCTACAGGACAGTGAACACTGAAGCTTTCTTT
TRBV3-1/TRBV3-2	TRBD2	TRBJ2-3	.	CASSQAGGQDTQYF	TGTGCCAGCAGCCAAGCGGGGGGGCAAGATACGCAGTATTTT
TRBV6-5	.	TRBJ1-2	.	CASSYGGQVYGYTF	TGTGCCAGCAGTTACGGCGGGCAAGTGTATGGCTACACCTTC
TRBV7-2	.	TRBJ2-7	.	CASSSFTGSYEQYF	TGTGCCAGCAGCTCCTTTACGGGTTCCTACGAGCAGTACTTC
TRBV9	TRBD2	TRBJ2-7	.	CASSVVAGGSNEQYF	TGTGCCAGCAGCGTAGTGGCGGGGGGGTCCAACGAGCAGTACTTC
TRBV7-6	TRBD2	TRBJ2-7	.	CASSLALAGGINSYEQYF	TGTGCCAGCAGCTTAGCTCTAGCGGGGGGGATAAACTCCTACGAGCAGTACTTC
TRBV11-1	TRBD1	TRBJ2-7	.	CASSRQGAYEQYF	TGTGCCAGCAGCCGACAGGGAGCCTACGAGCAGTACTTC
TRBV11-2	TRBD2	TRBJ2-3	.	CASSRRTSGVPDTQYF	TGTGCCAGCAGCCGGAGGACTAGCGGGGTGCCAGATACGCAGTATTTT
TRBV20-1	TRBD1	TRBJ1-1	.	CSASTSGGRAFF	TGCAGTGCTAGTACTTCAGGGGGAAGAGCTTTCTTT
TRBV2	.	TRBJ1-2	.	CASRGSYGYTF	TGTGCCAGCAGGGGGAGCTATGGCTACACCTTC
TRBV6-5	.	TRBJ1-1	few	CASSLQQNTEAFF	TGTGCCAGCAGTTTACAGCAGAACACTGAAGCTTTCTTT
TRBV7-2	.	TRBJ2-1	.	CASSLDLPSASFANEQFF	TGTGCCAGCAGCTTAGATCTTCCGTCGGCTAGCTTCGCCAATGAGCAGTTCTTC
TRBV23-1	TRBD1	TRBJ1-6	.	CASSQWDSEDSPLHF	TGCGCCAGCAGTCAATGGGACAGCGAGGATTCACCCCTCCACTTT
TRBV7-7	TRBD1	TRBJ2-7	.	CASSLAQGMNYEQYF	TGTGCTAGCAGCTTAGCACAGGGGATGAACTACGAGCAGTACTTC
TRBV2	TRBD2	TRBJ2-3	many	CASRAGVPPDTQYF	TGTGCCAGCAGAGCGGGGGTCCCCCCAGATACGCAGTATTTT
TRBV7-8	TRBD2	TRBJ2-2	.	CASSDGLADTGELFF	TGTGCCAGCAGCGACGGACTAGCGGACACCGGGGAGCTGTTTTTT
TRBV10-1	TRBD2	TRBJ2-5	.	CASSVSSGGETQYF	TGCGCCAGCAGTGTTTCTAGCGGGGGGGAGACCCAGTACTTC
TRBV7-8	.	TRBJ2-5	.	CASSLLQGPTETQYF	TGTGCCAGCAGCTTATTGCAGGGCCCCACCGAGACCCAGTACTTC
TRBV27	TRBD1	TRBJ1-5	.	CASSFRGGGGNQPQHF	TGTGCCAGCAGTTTCCGAGGGGGCGGGGGCAATCAGCCCCAGCATTTT
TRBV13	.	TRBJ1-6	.	CASSLGRVGGLRPLHF	TGTGCCAGCAGCTTAGGCCGGGTTGGGGGCCTGAGGCCCCTCCACTTT
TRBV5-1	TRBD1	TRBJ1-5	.	CASSLGGQGEQPQHF	TGCGCCAGCAGCTTGGGGGGACAGGGAGAGCAGCCCCAGCATTTT
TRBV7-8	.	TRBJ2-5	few	CASIERRGGETQYF	TGTGCCAGCATCGAGAGGCGAGGGGGAGAGACCCAGTACTTC
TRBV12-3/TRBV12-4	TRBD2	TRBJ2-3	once	CASERGGADTQYF	TGTGCCAGCGAGCGGGGGGGCGCAGATACGCAGTATTTT